A selection of T cell receptor beta chains follows, all from one sample in a study of blood T cells in healthy people across ages. MiXCR, applied by TCRdb to the 5' RACE reads, yields one record per CDR3 protein. The sample shows approximately 850,000 distinct CDR3 sequences, roughly 64% of them seen only once. The sequenced sample consisted of blood. The receptor source for this set is a man aged 30 to 45 in good health. CDR3s include the opening cysteine and the closing phenylalanine or tryptophan. Fields, in order: CDR3 protein, V gene, J gene, D gene. The D gene is left open where the match is weak.

cdr3_aa: CASSLGDQTQYF
v_call: TRBV7-2
j_call: TRBJ2-3
d_call: .

cdr3_aa: CASSPYTRTGSADTQYF
v_call: TRBV27
j_call: TRBJ2-3
d_call: TRBD1

cdr3_aa: CASGPNGETEAFF
v_call: TRBV28
j_call: TRBJ1-1
d_call: .

cdr3_aa: CASSLQPTGLAGGEQFF
v_call: TRBV5-1
j_call: TRBJ2-1
d_call: TRBD2

cdr3_aa: CATGVGVSYEQYF
v_call: TRBV7-9
j_call: TRBJ2-7
d_call: .

cdr3_aa: CASSVVGVGNQPQHF
v_call: TRBV6-1
j_call: TRBJ1-5
d_call: .

cdr3_aa: CASSLALPGRELFF
v_call: TRBV7-2
j_call: TRBJ2-2
d_call: .

cdr3_aa: CASSEERSEYF
v_call: TRBV6-1
j_call: TRBJ2-5
d_call: .

cdr3_aa: CSARDRGGSGYTF
v_call: TRBV20-1
j_call: TRBJ1-2
d_call: TRBD1

cdr3_aa: CASSVDGRGNEQFF
v_call: TRBV9
j_call: TRBJ2-1
d_call: .

cdr3_aa: CASSLGELAKNIQYF
v_call: TRBV5-1
j_call: TRBJ2-4
d_call: .

cdr3_aa: CASSEPDNEQFF
v_call: TRBV25-1
j_call: TRBJ2-1
d_call: .

cdr3_aa: CASSQDRRGRYGYTF
v_call: TRBV14
j_call: TRBJ1-2
d_call: .

cdr3_aa: CSARSPVGLETQYF
v_call: TRBV20-1
j_call: TRBJ2-5
d_call: .

cdr3_aa: CASSLVHGDRGKGYTF
v_call: TRBV12-3/TRBV12-4
j_call: TRBJ1-2
d_call: TRBD1

cdr3_aa: CASTVSGTFF
v_call: TRBV5-5
j_call: TRBJ2-1
d_call: .

cdr3_aa: CASSPESDTQYF
v_call: TRBV5-1
j_call: TRBJ2-3
d_call: .

cdr3_aa: CSATTGTTPFPDTQYF
v_call: TRBV20-1
j_call: TRBJ2-3
d_call: TRBD2

cdr3_aa: CASRKDGYEQYF
v_call: TRBV7-2
j_call: TRBJ2-7
d_call: .

cdr3_aa: CASRSQRDHYTDTQYF
v_call: TRBV6-6
j_call: TRBJ2-3
d_call: TRBD2

cdr3_aa: CSARTKGRTEQFF
v_call: TRBV20-1
j_call: TRBJ2-1
d_call: .

cdr3_aa: CASSSLSNTGREQYF
v_call: TRBV7-2
j_call: TRBJ2-5
d_call: TRBD2

cdr3_aa: CASSLPGQPYEQYF
v_call: TRBV28
j_call: TRBJ2-7
d_call: TRBD1

cdr3_aa: CSVEDRRGVSNEQFF
v_call: TRBV29-1
j_call: TRBJ2-1
d_call: TRBD2

cdr3_aa: CASNLGLADTGELFF
v_call: TRBV7-9
j_call: TRBJ2-2
d_call: TRBD2

cdr3_aa: CASSQRRFMNTEAFF
v_call: TRBV4-3
j_call: TRBJ1-1
d_call: .